This T cell receptor beta chain emerged from a study of T cells in Graves' hyperthyroidism and ophthalmopathy. Graves' hyperthyroidism showing no ophthalmopathy progression within 18 months was considered stable. Lactation, pregnancy, other autoimmune disease or uncontrolled infection excluded patients. Diagnoses used clinical symptoms, serum thyroxine and TRAb, thyroid ultrasound and orbital computed tomography. Per germline, CDR1 DFQATT and CDR2 SNEGSKA (reference sequence). This CDR3 has 13 residues. Trimming removed 5 bases at V and 4 bases at J, with 14 bases between. RNA transcripts yielded amplified TCR beta CDR3 regions. Using the HTBI primer set, a first-round RT-PCR was run on the TCR CDR3. TCRdb reprocessed the multiplex PCR reads via MiXCR and lists one record per CDR3 protein. The top ten hold 20% to 25% of the sample, which has around 340,000 distinct CDR3 sequences, more than 11% seen once.

This clonotype was seen repeatedly, ten times or more. The source material was blood. The rearrangement links TRBV20-1 to TRBJ1-1; D possibly corresponds to TRBD1 (6 bases). The receptor comes from a woman in her 30s with Graves' hyperthyroidism. The CDR3 sequence is CSAGPTGSTEAFF. The CDR3 DNA is TGCAGTGCTGGGCCGACAGGCTCCACTGAAGCTTTCTTT.